This TCR beta chain was documented in a study of T cell repertoires in cytomegalovirus infection. About the research overall: Matching HLA type, along with CMV infection, was indicated by public TCR beta signatures. Study results and caveats: Cumulative frequency of public TCR beta families picked out carriers of CMV plus the relevant HLA.

TCRdb reprocessed the reads with MiXCR, giving one entry per CDR3 protein. The sample lists around 200,000 distinct CDR3 sequences; 35% to 45% were seen once. This clonotype has at least ten counts. Its specificity is not known. This CDR3 region has 17 residues. Germline trimming cut 6 bases from V and 4 bases from J; bases unmatched to any gene: 16. CDR1 and CDR2 (germline): ENHRY, SYGVKD. The sequence was obtained from a human donor in good health (CMV status not recorded). Some clones in this sample may be carry-over from other donors' samples. The chain couples TRBV10-3 to TRBJ1-2, with 8 positions matching TRBD1. The source material was CD8+ T cells from cultured PBMCs, sampled from culture after CMV antigen stimulation. The DNA of the CDR3 is TGTGCCATCAGACACGATGGGACAGGCCCGAAGGGCTATGGCTACACCTTC. Translating gives CAIRHDGTGPKGYGYTF.